This TCR beta chain came from a study of relationships among human T cell subsets. General study results and limits: A CD4+CD8+ double-positive population could not be excluded by bead sorting. Many CDR3s were shared across Th1, Th2 and regulatory subsets.

The T cell receptor alpha and beta CDR3 regions were amplified from mRNA by semiquantitative ARM-PCR. ARM-PCR used tagged nested gene-specific primers, then communal superprimers for exponential amplification. TCRdb itself ran the multiplex PCR reads through MiXCR, one entry per CDR3 protein. The sample has 10,000 to 15,000 distinct CDR3 sequences, 67% seen once. CDR1 SGHAT and CDR2 FQNNGV come from the germline V gene. Trimming left V 5 bases short and J 2 bases short, with 13 bases between. The CDR3 runs 15 residues. In regard to this clonotype: As yet, its antigen is unknown.

The Th1 cells were the flow-through after CD25, CD56 and CD294 bead selections. Material for sequencing was CD4+ Th1 cells sorted from blood. V gene TRBV11-2 combines with J gene TRBJ2-1; D gene uncertain. The TCR comes from a man aged 35 to 55 in good health. The CDR3 protein is CASSLAHMTYNEQFF. DNA of the CDR3: TGTGCCAGCAGCCTCGCCCATATGACCTACAATGAGCAGTTCTTC. The entire variable domain, with the rest obtained from reference TRBV11-2 and TRBJ2-1, is as follows: EAGVAQSPRYKIIEKRQSVAFWCNPISGHATLYWYQQILGQGPKLLIQFQNNGVVDDSQLPKDRFSAERLKGVDSTLKIQPAKLEDSAVYLCASSLAHMTYNEQFFGPGTRLTVL.